Ten or more counts support the clone carrying this T cell receptor (beta chain). What it binds is not known. With 10-nucleotide random UMIs included, cDNA was synthesized by 5'RACE. MiXCR was run by TCRdb on the 5' RACE reads, yielding one entry per CDR3 protein. This table has tens of thousands of distinct CDR3 sequences, more than 8.5% appearing once. The sample is drawn from a study of neurological immune-mediated disorders. Whole-study findings and limits: None of the CDR3 amino acid sequences of expanded clones were shared across subjects, and this suggested private repertoires in all groups.

Trimming at V came to 4 bases and at J to 3 bases, leaving 5 bases not matched to a gene. Germline V gene lookup returns CDR1 SGHDT and CDR2 YYEEEE. The CDR3 is 14 residues long. Time point: longitudinal time-point 1 (baseline). Volunteers from a blood bank in Maryland, USA, made up the healthy controls. PBMCs stored at -80 C, numbering 2 million, were the origin of the unsorted libraries. The specimen sequenced was PBMCs. The gene calls are TRBV5-6 and TRBJ1-2, with 8 nucleotides matching TRBD1. The TCR sequence derives from a woman aged 40 to 50 in good health. In nucleotides, the CDR3 is TGTGCCAGCAGCCCCCCGGGACAGGACTATGGCTACACCTTC. Amino acid sequence: CASSPPGQDYGYTF.